A selection of T cell receptor beta chains follows, all from one sample in a study of technical replicates of blood from a handful of donors. Clones were read by immunoSEQ multiplex PCR, and TCRdb kept only the in-frame ones, dropping some. This sample has 45,000 to 55,000 clones, with 90% to 95% found just once. The material sequenced was T cells isolated from PBMCs. Source of these receptors: a human donor in good health. Both conserved end residues are part of each CDR3. Fields, in order: V gene, clone size, J gene, D gene, CDR3 DNA, CDR3 protein. The D gene is left open where the match is weak. Clone size appears in some rows only: once, few, many, or a class for an expanded clone.

TRBV14	NA	TRBJ2-7	TRBD2	TGTGCCAGCAGCCAATCCCGGGGGGGCTCCTACGAGCAGTACTTC	CASSQSRGGSYEQYF
TRBV7-8	NA	TRBJ1-2	NA	TGTGCCAGCAGCTTAGAGAGCCCTAACTATGGCTACACCTTC	CASSLESPNYGYTF
TRBV5-1	NA	TRBJ1-5	NA	TGCGCCAGCAGCTTGGTGAGTGGGCCAAATCAGCCCCAGCATTTT	CASSLVSGPNQPQHF
TRBV6-5	NA	TRBJ2-7	TRBD2	TGTGCCAGCAGTTACCTCATCGGGACTAGCGTCAGCGAGCAGTACTTC	CASSYLIGTSVSEQYF
TRBV6-5	once	TRBJ1-6	NA	TGTGCCAGCAGTTATGATCCAGGGGTTAATTCACCCCTCCACTTT	CASSYDPGVNSPLHF
TRBV5-1	NA	TRBJ2-1	NA	TGCGCCAGCAGCTTGGAAGGCGGAGGACACAATGAGCAGTTCTTC	CASSLEGGGHNEQFF
TRBV6-5	once	TRBJ1-6	NA	TGTGCCAGCAGTTACTCGAGGGCTCCAATTTACAATGTCCACTTT	CASSYSRAPIYNVHF
TRBV29-1	NA	TRBJ2-2	TRBD2	TGCAGCGTCATCCAAGCGGGAGCGAATACCGGGGAGCTGTTTTTT	CSVIQAGANTGELFF
TRBV11-3	NA	TRBJ2-7	NA	TGTGCCAGCAGCGGACACTACGAGCAGTACTTC	CASSGHYEQYF
TRBV14	NA	TRBJ2-5	TRBD2	TGTGCCAGCAGCCCCGTCGGACTAGCGGGGCAAGAGACCCAGTACTTC	CASSPVGLAGQETQYF
TRBV18	NA	TRBJ2-7	NA	TGTGCCAGCTCCCTCTCCTACGAGCAGTACTTC	CASSLSYEQYF
TRBV7-8	NA	TRBJ1-1	TRBD1	TGTGCCAGCAGCCAGGAGGCGAAACAGGGGGCTAGGGATGAAGCTTTCTTT	CASSQEAKQGARDEAFF
TRBV7-8	NA	TRBJ1-2	NA	TGTGCCAGCAGCCCACAGACTACGCGGGGCTACACCTTC	CASSPQTTRGYTF
TRBV5-6	NA	TRBJ2-2	NA	TGTGCCAGCAGCTTGGGCGGCGCCGGGGAGCTGTTTTTT	CASSLGGAGELFF
TRBV10-1	NA	TRBJ1-1	TRBD1	TGCGCCAGCAGTGAGTTTCTCCCGGGACAGGGGGCGCTGGGGACTGAAGCTTTCTTT	CASSEFLPGQGALGTEAFF
TRBV5-4	NA	TRBJ2-1	TRBD2	TGTGCCAGCAGCCCACTGGGTTGGGAGGGTGAGCAGTTCTTC	CASSPLGWEGEQFF
TRBV28	NA	TRBJ1-4	TRBD1	TGTGCCAGCGAAATCGGGACAGGGACTAGGGAAAAACTGTTTTTT	CASEIGTGTREKLFF
TRBV7-6	NA	TRBJ2-1	TRBD1	TGTGCCAGCAGCACTCTGACAGGGAACAATGAGCAGTTCTTC	CASSTLTGNNEQFF
TRBV10-1	NA	TRBJ2-3	TRBD2	TGCGCCAGCAGTGAGTCGGTAGCGGGAGTCCCAGATACGCAGTATTTT	CASSESVAGVPDTQYF
TRBV11-1	NA	TRBJ2-5	NA	TGTGCCAGCAGCTTAGGGGCAGTTGGTTGGGACCAAGAGACCCAGTACTTC	CASSLGAVGWDQETQYF
TRBV5-1	once	TRBJ2-5	TRBD2	TGCGCCAGCAGTGCTAGCGGGGGACCTCACCAAGAGACCCAGTACTTC	CASSASGGPHQETQYF
TRBV7-9	NA	TRBJ2-5	NA	TGTGCCAGCAGCTTAACTTCCTTGGCGGAAGAGACCCAGTACTTC	CASSLTSLAEETQYF
TRBV6-5	NA	TRBJ2-5	TRBD1	TGTGCCAGCAGTGTTTCCGGGACAGGGGGGAGGCAGTACTTC	CASSVSGTGGRQYF
TRBV29-1	few	TRBJ1-1	NA	TGCAGCGTCCTTCTCCTCGACACTGAAGCTTTCTTT	CSVLLLDTEAFF
TRBV29-1	NA	TRBJ2-3	TRBD2	TGCAGCGCCAGGGGACTAGCGGGAGGGCCTCGAGGTGGAGATACGCAGTATTTT	CSARGLAGGPRGGDTQYF
TRBV11-3	NA	TRBJ2-7	TRBD2	TGTGCCAGCAGCCCTCGACTAGCGGGGACCTACGAGCAGTACTTC	CASSPRLAGTYEQYF
TRBV7-8	NA	TRBJ2-7	TRBD2	TGTGCCAGCAGCCTACTTTCAGGGAGGGTCGAGCAGTACTTC	CASSLLSGRVEQYF
TRBV28	NA	TRBJ2-2	NA	TGTGCCAGCAGTTTAACAGGATCGCGTACCGGGGAGCTGTTTTTT	CASSLTGSRTGELFF
TRBV29-1	NA	TRBJ1-5	TRBD1	TGCAGCGCTTCCGGGACAGCCGACAATCAGCCCCAGCATTTT	CSASGTADNQPQHF